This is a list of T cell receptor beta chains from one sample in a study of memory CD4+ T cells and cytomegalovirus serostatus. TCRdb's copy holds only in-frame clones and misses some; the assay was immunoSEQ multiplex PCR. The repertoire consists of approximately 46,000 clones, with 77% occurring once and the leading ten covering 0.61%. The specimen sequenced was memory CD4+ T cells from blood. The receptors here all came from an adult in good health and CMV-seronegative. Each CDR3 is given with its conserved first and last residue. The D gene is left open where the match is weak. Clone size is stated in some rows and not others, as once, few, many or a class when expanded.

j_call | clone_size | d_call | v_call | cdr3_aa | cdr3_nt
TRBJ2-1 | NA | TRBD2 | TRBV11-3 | CASSAGGNEQFF | TGTGCCAGCAGCGCGGGGGGGAATGAGCAGTTCTTC
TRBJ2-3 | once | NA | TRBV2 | CASSELGVGTDTQYF | TGTGCCAGCAGTGAATTGGGGGTAGGCACAGATACGCAGTATTTT
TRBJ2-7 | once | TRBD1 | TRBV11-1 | CASSVDRANEQYF | TGTGCCAGCAGCGTGGACAGGGCGAACGAGCAGTACTTC
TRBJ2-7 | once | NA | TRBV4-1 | CASSPVVGEQYF | TGCGCCAGCAGCCCAGTAGTGGGGGAGCAGTACTTC
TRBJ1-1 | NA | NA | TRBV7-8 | CASSSHELNTEAFF | TGTGCCAGCAGCTCCCACGAACTGAACACTGAAGCTTTCTTT
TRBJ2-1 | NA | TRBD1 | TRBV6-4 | CASSDTGQGHNEQFF | TGTGCCAGCAGTGATACGGGACAGGGCCACAATGAGCAGTTCTTC
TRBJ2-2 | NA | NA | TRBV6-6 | CATRSRGTGELFF | TGTGCCACAAGGAGCAGGGGCACCGGGGAGCTGTTTTTT
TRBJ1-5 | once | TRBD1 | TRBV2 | CASSEQTLTGGNQPQHF | TGTGCCAGCAGTGAACAAACGCTTACAGGGGGCAACCAGCCCCAGCATTTT
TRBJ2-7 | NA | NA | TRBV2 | CASSEAPPSGLGEQYF | TGTGCCAGCAGTGAAGCCCCGCCGTCGGGGTTGGGCGAGCAGTACTTC
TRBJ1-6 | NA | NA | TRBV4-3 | CASSQEAKSSPLHF | TGCGCCAGCAGCCAAGAAGCCAAGAGTTCACCCCTCCACTTT
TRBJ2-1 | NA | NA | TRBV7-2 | CASSLGSDNEQFF | TGTGCCAGCAGCTTAGGCTCAGACAATGAGCAGTTCTTC
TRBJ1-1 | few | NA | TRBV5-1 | CASSLASGLNTEAFF | TGCGCCAGCAGCTTGGCCTCAGGGTTGAACACTGAAGCTTTCTTT
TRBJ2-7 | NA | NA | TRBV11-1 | CASLDRDGRTYEQYF | TGTGCCAGCCTTGACCGGGACGGAAGAACCTACGAGCAGTACTTC
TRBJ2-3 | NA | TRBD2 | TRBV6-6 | CASSYSTSGTDTQYF | TGTGCCAGCAGTTACTCGACTAGCGGCACAGATACGCAGTATTTT
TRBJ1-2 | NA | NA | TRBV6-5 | CASTGGGRVYGYTF | TGTGCCAGCACCGGGGGGGGTCGGGTCTATGGCTACACCTTC
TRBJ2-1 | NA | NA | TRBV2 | CASSWSSYNEQFF | TGTGCCAGCAGTTGGAGCTCCTACAATGAGCAGTTCTTC
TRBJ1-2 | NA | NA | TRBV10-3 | CAISLQGGSGYTF | TGTGCCATCAGCCTACAGGGAGGTAGTGGCTACACCTTC
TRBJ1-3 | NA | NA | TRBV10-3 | CAISGATGTIYF | TGTGCCATCAGTGGGGCCACAGGGACCATATATTTT
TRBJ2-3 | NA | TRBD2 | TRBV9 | CASSVGTSGGIFTDTQYF | TGTGCCAGCAGCGTAGGAACTAGCGGGGGGATTTTCACAGATACGCAGTATTTT
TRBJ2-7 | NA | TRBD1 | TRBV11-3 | CASSLAQGYEQYF | TGTGCCAGCAGCTTAGCACAGGGGTACGAGCAGTACTTC
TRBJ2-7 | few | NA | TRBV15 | CATSRDLGNEQYF | TGTGCCACCAGCAGAGATCTAGGCAACGAGCAGTACTTC
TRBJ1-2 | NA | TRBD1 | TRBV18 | CASSVRDRVPYGYTF | TGTGCCAGCTCAGTCCGGGACAGGGTCCCCTATGGCTACACCTTC
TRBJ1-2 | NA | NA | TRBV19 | CASREGVIGYGYTF | TGTGCCAGTAGGGAAGGAGTAATTGGCTATGGCTACACCTTC
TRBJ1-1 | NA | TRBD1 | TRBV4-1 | CASSPQGQLNTEAFF | TGCGCCAGCAGCCCTCAGGGACAGCTTAACACTGAAGCTTTCTTT
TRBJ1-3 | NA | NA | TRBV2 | CASSERGPGLGGNTIYF | TGTGCCAGCAGTGAAAGGGGACCGGGACTGGGGGGAAACACCATATATTTT
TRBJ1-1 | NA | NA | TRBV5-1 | CASSKDIQGPTEAFF | TGCGCCAGCAGCAAGGACATCCAGGGTCCCACTGAAGCTTTCTTT
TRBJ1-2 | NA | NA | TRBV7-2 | CASSLPGDYGYTF | TGTGCCAGCAGCCTCCCAGGGGACTATGGCTACACCTTC
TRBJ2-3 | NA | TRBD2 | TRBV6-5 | CASSEPGLITDTQYF | TGTGCCAGCAGCGAACCGGGACTAATCACAGATACGCAGTATTTT
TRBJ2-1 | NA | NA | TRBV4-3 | CASSQITLMGPNEQFF | TGCGCCAGCAGCCAAATCACACTCATGGGGCCCAATGAGCAGTTCTTC
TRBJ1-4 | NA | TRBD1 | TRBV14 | CASSQRQGVMANEKLFF | TGTGCCAGCAGCCAACGACAGGGCGTGATGGCTAATGAAAAACTGTTTTTT
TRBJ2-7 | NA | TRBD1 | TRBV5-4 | CASSRPGQEDHEQYF | TGTGCCAGCAGCCGACCGGGACAGGAAGACCACGAGCAGTACTTC
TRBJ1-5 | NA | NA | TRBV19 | CASSIGPGREQPQHF | TGTGCCAGTAGTATAGGGCCAGGGAGGGAGCAGCCCCAGCATTTT
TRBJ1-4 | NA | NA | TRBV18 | CASSPRAVRGTTNEKLFF | TGTGCCAGCTCACCGCGCGCCGTAAGGGGCACTACTAATGAAAAACTGTTTTTT
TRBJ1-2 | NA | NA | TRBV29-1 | CSVDQEGPDYGYTF | TGCAGCGTTGATCAGGAGGGGCCAGACTATGGCTACACCTTC
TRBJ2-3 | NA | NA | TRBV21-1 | CASLRGDYRDTQYF | TGTGCCAGCCTGAGGGGGGACTACCGAGATACGCAGTATTTT
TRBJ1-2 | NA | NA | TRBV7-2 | CASSLATYHGYTF | TGTGCCAGCAGCTTAGCCACATATCATGGCTACACCTTC
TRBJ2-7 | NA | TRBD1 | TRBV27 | CASSFRGDRAQYF | TGTGCCAGCAGTTTTCGGGGGGACAGGGCCCAGTACTTC
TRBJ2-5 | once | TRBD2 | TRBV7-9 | CASSSGGKETQYF | TGTGCCAGCAGCTCGGGAGGAAAGGAGACCCAGTACTTC
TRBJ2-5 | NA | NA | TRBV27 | CASSLSGGGGTQYF | TGTGCCAGCAGTTTGAGCGGCGGGGGCGGGACCCAGTACTTC
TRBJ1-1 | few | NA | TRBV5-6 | CASSLLVNTEAFF | TGTGCCAGCAGCTTGTTAGTAAACACTGAAGCTTTCTTT
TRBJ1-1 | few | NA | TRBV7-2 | CASSLGGQNTEAFF | TGTGCCAGCAGCTTAGGGGGACAGAACACTGAAGCTTTCTTT
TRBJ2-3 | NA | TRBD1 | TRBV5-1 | CASSLPLPGQGDTQYF | TGCGCCAGCAGCTTGCCGCTTCCGGGACAGGGGGATACGCAGTATTTT
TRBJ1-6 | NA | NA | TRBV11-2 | CASSLRVSSYNSPLHF | TGTGCCAGCAGCCTCCGCGTTAGCTCCTATAATTCACCCCTCCACTTT
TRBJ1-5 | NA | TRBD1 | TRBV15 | CATSRADQGVNDQPQHF | TGTGCCACCAGCAGAGCGGACCAGGGGGTTAACGATCAGCCCCAGCATTTT
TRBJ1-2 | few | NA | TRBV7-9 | CASSLRQPDIYGYTF | TGTGCCAGCAGCTTAAGGCAGCCGGATATCTATGGCTACACCTTC
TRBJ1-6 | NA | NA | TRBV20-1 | CSARDGEPLHF | TGCAGTGCTAGAGATGGGGAACCCCTCCACTTT
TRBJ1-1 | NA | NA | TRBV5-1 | CASSLSPANTEAFF | TGCGCCAGCAGCTTGTCACCGGCGAACACTGAAGCTTTCTTT
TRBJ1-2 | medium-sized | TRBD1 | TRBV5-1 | CASSLGAMGRTGDYGYTF | TGCGCCAGCAGCTTGGGGGCGATGGGTAGGACAGGGGACTATGGCTACACCTTC
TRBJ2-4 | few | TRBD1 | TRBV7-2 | CASSQEGAQAKNIQYF | TGTGCCAGCAGTCAAGAGGGGGCCCAAGCCAAAAACATTCAGTACTTC
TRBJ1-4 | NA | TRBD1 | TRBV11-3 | CASSLGQGLDEKLFF | TGTGCCAGCAGCTTAGGACAGGGGTTGGATGAAAAACTGTTTTTT
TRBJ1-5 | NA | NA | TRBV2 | CATGSRRGSYQPQHF | TGTGCCACCGGCTCCAGAAGGGGTTCCTATCAGCCCCAGCATTTT
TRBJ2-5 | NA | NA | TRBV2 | CASNRNRGETQYF | TGTGCCAGCAATAGGAACCGCGGGGAGACCCAGTACTTC
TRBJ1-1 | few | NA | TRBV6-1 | CASSPYRTGTEAFF | TGTGCCAGCAGTCCATACCGGACGGGTACTGAAGCTTTCTTT
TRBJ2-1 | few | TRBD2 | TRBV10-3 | CAISETPGLADNEQFF | TGTGCCATCAGTGAGACGCCGGGACTAGCTGACAATGAGCAGTTCTTC
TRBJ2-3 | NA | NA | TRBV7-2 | CASSPTADTQYF | TGTGCCAGCAGCCCGACAGCAGATACGCAGTATTTT